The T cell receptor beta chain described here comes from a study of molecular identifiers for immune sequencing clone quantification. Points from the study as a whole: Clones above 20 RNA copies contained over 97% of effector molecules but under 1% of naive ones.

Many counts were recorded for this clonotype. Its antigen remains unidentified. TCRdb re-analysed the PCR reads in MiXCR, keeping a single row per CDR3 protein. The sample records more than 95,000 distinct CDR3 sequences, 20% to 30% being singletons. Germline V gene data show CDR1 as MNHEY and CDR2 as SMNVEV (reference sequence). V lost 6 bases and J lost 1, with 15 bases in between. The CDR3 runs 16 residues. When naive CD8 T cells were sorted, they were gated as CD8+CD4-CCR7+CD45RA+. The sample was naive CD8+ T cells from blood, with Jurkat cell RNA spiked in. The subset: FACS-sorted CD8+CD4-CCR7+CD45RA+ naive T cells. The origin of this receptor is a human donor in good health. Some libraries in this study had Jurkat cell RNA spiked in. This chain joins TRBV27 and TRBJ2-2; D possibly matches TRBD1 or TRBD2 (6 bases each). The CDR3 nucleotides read TGTGCCAGCAGCCCCCCGGGGGCAGAGAACACCGGGGAGCTGTTTTTT. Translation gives CASSPPGAENTGELFF.